These 2 T cell receptor beta chains came from one sample sequenced in a study of blood T cell repertoires in COVID-19. Sequencing used immunoSEQ multiplex PCR; TCRdb keeps in-frame clones, though not all of them. The data hold 100,000 to 150,000 clones, with around 89% observed a single time. The sample consisted of peripheral blood. These receptors were collected from a human donor in a cohort sampled during active COVID-19.

To note about this clone: The junction does not match germline at one end; this may be a read error. The same CDR3 can be traced to other DNA sequences in this sample. V and J are TRBV7-7 and TRBJ2-2; 8 bases are a match to TRBD1. The length of the CDR3 is 16 residues. The V gene's germline CDR1 is SSHAT and CDR2 FNYEAQ (reference sequence). The DNA of the CDR3 is TGTGCTAGCAGCTTAACCGGGACAGGACTTACCGGGGAGCTGTTTTTT. This codes for CASSLTGTGLTGELFF.

This rearrangement joins TRBV5-1 to TRBJ2-2; 7 nucleotides agree with TRBD1. The CDR3 runs 14 residues. V lost 4 bases, J lost 6 bases, and 6 bases stayed unmatched. Per germline, CDR1 SGHRS and CDR2 YFSETQ. The CDR3 region is CASSPTGVAGELFF. CDR3 bases: TGCGCCAGCAGCCCCACAGGGGTTGCCGGGGAGCTGTTTTTT.